These 14 T cell receptor beta chains came from one sample sequenced in a study of blood T cell repertoires in COVID-19 (dated by TCRdb to about 2020). Library method: the immunoSEQ multiplex PCR assay. The clones in this table, taken by TCRdb from immuneACCESS, are in-frame only. Not every clone is retained; where verified, under half of the shortfall comes from an unresolved V gene, and the cause of the rest is unknown. Present in this sample are roughly 92,000 clones, around 87% of which were seen just once. Approximately 7.4% of the sample comes from the top ten. Material for sequencing was peripheral blood. The receptors stem from a human donor with acute or convalescent COVID-19. The donor label of this sample is uncertain.

The chain has TRBV28 and TRBJ2-1, with D possibly matching TRBD2 (6 bases). CDR3 length: 15 amino acids. Between the trimmed V and J ends, which lost 7 bases and 9 bases, there was a span of 22 bases. The V gene's germline CDR1 is MDHEN and CDR2 SYDVKM. The CDR3 sequence: CASTEPGLIAPEQFF. The CDR3 DNA reads TGTGCCAGCACCGAACCGGGACTTATCGCTCCTGAGCAGTTCTTC. Complete variable domain (other parts from reference TRBV28 and TRBJ2-1): DVKVTQSSRYLVKRTGEKVFLECVQDMDHENMFWYRQDPGLGLRLIYFSYDVKMKEKGDIPEGYSVSREKKERFSLILESASTNQTSMYLCASTEPGLIAPEQFFGPGTRLTVL.

This chain uses TRBV6-1 with TRBJ1-1; D unresolved. V was trimmed by 1 base and J by 1 base, leaving 7 bases between them. The germline V gene has CDR1 MNHNS and CDR2 SASEGT. The CDR3 has 14 residues. CDR3 nucleotide sequence: TGTGCCAGCAGTGAAGAACAGAAGAACACTGAAGCTTTCTTT. Translation: CASSEEQKNTEAFF.

The chain links TRBV18 to TRBJ2-5; 7 bases map to TRBD1. Germline CDR1 KGHSH, CDR2 LQKENI. V lost 2 bases and J lost 4; bases outside the gene matches: 7. The CDR3 length is 15 residues. CDR3 loop: CASSPYQGELETQYF. The CDR3 coding sequence is TGTGCCAGCTCACCATACCAGGGGGAGTTAGAGACCCAGTACTTC.

The gene calls are TRBV2 and TRBJ1-2; 7 bases agree with TRBD1. This CDR3 comprises 12 residues. J was trimmed by 4 bases and V by 4 bases; bases with no gene match: 0. Per the germline V gene, CDR1 is SNHLY and CDR2 is FYNNEI. CDR3 sequence reads: CASSAGGYGYTF. The CDR3 coding sequence is TGTGCCAGCAGTGCAGGGGGCTATGGCTACACCTTC.

The rearrangement links TRBV28 to TRBJ2-1; weak D call: TRBD1 (5 bases). The CDR3 loop spans 15 amino acids. From germline, CDR1 is MDHEN and CDR2 SYDVKM. Between the trimmed V and J ends, which lost 5 bases and 3 bases, there was a span of 14 bases. CDR3 bases: TGTGCCAGCAGTCCACAGGCAGGGTTCTACAATGAGCAGTTCTTC. It translates to CASSPQAGFYNEQFF.

The chain carries TRBV7-9 and TRBJ1-2; the match to TRBD1 covers 7 bases. Germline V gene data show CDR1 as SEHNR and CDR2 as FQNEAQ (reference sequence). Germline trimming cut 5 bases from V and 7 bases from J; bases unmatched to any gene: 7. The length of the CDR3 is 13 residues. The CDR3 nucleotides are TGTGCCAGCAGCGCCCGGGACAGAACTGGCTACACCTTC. Protein sequence: CASSARDRTGYTF.

This clone was seen just once. V gene TRBV5-8 combines with J gene TRBJ1-4; D may be TRBD1 (6 bases). Per germline, CDR1 SGHTS and CDR2 YDEGEE. V dropped 0 bases and J dropped 8 bases, with 11 bases sitting between them. The CDR3 extends over 14 amino acids. This chain's CDR3 is CASSLGTVGEKLFF. In DNA form, the CDR3 reads TGTGCCAGCAGCTTGGGGACAGTTGGGGAAAAACTGTTTTTT.

This chain uses TRBV7-9 with TRBJ2-3; TRBD2 matches 7 bases. With 3 bases clipped from V and 2 bases from J, the junction kept 5 bases outside the gene matches. This CDR3 is 15 amino acids long. CDR1 and CDR2 (germline): SEHNR, FQNEAQ (reference sequence). CDR3 nucleotide sequence: TGTGCCAGCAGCTTGGGAAGCGGGAACACAGATACGCAGTATTTT. Its translation: CASSLGSGNTDTQYF.

The chain joins TRBV7-8 to TRBJ2-5; D unclear. The germline V and J ends were trimmed by 5 bases and 4 bases, with 14 bases remaining between them. The CDR3 is made up of 14 amino acids. Germline-derived CDR1 and CDR2 are SGHVS and FQNEAQ. The CDR3 nucleotides read TGTGCCAGCAGCCCCCCGTCAGGTCGAGAGACCCAGTACTTC. It encodes CASSPPSGRETQYF. The full variable domain, completed using reference TRBV7-8 and TRBJ2-5, is GAGVSQSPRYKVAKRGQDVALRCDPISGHVSLFWYQQALGQGPEFLTYFQNEAQLDKSGLPSDRFFAERPEGSVSTLKIQRTQQEDSAVYLCASSPPSGRETQYFGPGTRLLVL.

The V and J genes are TRBV5-4 and TRBJ1-2; 7 nucleotides match TRBD1. The germline V gene has CDR1 SGHNT and CDR2 YYREEE (reference sequence). Unmatched junction bases numbered 6, after V lost 0 bases and J lost 4 bases. The CDR3 length is 15 residues. The chain's CDR3 is CASSLEGTAIYGYTF. CDR3 DNA sequence: TGTGCCAGCAGCTTGGAGGGGACAGCGATCTATGGCTACACCTTC.

The V call is TRBV5-1, the J call TRBJ2-7; the match to TRBD1 covers 7 bases. The CDR3 is 16 residues long. Germline V gives CDR1 SGHRS, CDR2 YFSETQ. The V gene end was trimmed by 0 bases and the J gene end by 2 bases; junction bases not matched to a gene: 8. The CDR3 bases are TGCGCCAGCAGCTTGGTCGGGACAGTCATACCCTACGAGCAGTACTTC. It yields the protein CASSLVGTVIPYEQYF. The complete variable domain, with remaining parts taken from reference TRBV5-1 and TRBJ2-7, reads KAGVTQTPRYLIKTRGQQVTLSCSPISGHRSVSWYQQTPGQGLQFLFEYFSETQRNKGNFPGRFSGRQFSNSRSEMNVSTLELGDSALYLCASSLVGTVIPYEQYFGPGTRLTVT.

The V gene is TRBV12-5, the J gene TRBJ2-3, with 8 positions matching TRBD2. The CDR3 extends over 16 amino acids. Germline lookup yields CDR1 LGHNT and CDR2 FRNRAP. V shed 1 base, J shed 0 bases, and the junction held 3 bases outside the gene matches. CDR3 DNA sequence: TGTGCTAGTGGTTTGGGGACTAGCACTAGCACAGATACGCAGTATTTT. It specifies CASGLGTSTSTDTQYF.

This clone was observed a few times. The chain recombines TRBV30 with TRBJ1-6; TRBD1 agrees at 8 bases. This CDR3 is built from 14 residues. J gave up 7 bases and V 4 bases, and 6 bases lay outside the gene matches. Germline CDR1 and CDR2: GTSNPN and SVGIG (reference sequence). As DNA, the CDR3 is TGTGCCTGGACTTCCCGACAGGGGAATTCACCCCTCCACTTT. Translation gives CAWTSRQGNSPLHF.

The chain uses TRBV7-9 and TRBJ1-4; no definite D call. V dropped 10 bases and J dropped 7 bases, with 22 bases sitting between them. CDR3 length: 15 residues. Germline V gene sequence: CDR1 SEHNR, CDR2 FQNEAQ (reference sequence). CDR3 sequence reads: CAIGRETPGSEKLFF. The CDR3 region has the DNA TGTGCCATCGGGAGGGAGACCCCGGGGAGTGAAAAACTGTTTTTT.